The T cell receptor beta chain described here comes from a study of blood T cell repertoires in COVID-19. Study details: The United States, Italy and Spain were the sources of the acute and convalescent COVID-19 samples. Nucleic acid was either cDNA or gDNA, and it came from T cells, B-cell-depleted T cells, or PBMCs.

Per the study methods: Cell counts per sample came from amplifying reference gene primers. The table came from immunoSEQ multiplex PCR; TCRdb's copy has only in-frame clones and leaves some out. From that table come the V and J calls and clone size; the DNA was used to work out D and trimming. The sample shows 100,000 to 150,000 clones, 84% of them seen only once. Source material: peripheral blood. The source is a man aged 60-69 years with acute or convalescent COVID-19.

CDR3 protein: CASSKRLAGGPTLTDTQYF. In DNA form, the CDR3 reads TGTGCCAGTAGCAAAAGACTAGCGGGAGGCCCGACGCTGACAGATACGCAGTATTTT. The chain recombines TRBV19 with TRBJ2-3; 13 bases match TRBD2. V trimming: 6 bases; J trimming: 3 bases; junction bases outside the gene matches: 15. Per germline, CDR1 LNHDA and CDR2 SQIVND (reference sequence). The CDR3 loop spans 19 amino acids. Variable domain in full (rest from reference TRBV19 and TRBJ2-3): DGGITQSPKYLFRKEGQNVTLSCEQNLNHDAMYWYRQDPGQGLRLIYYSQIVNDFQKGDIAEGYSVSREKKESFPLTVTSAQKNPTAFYLCASSKRLAGGPTLTDTQYFGPGTRLTVL.